The T cell receptor beta chain under discussion was sequenced for a study of cytomegalovirus exposure and HLA in healthy donors. Study details: Previous work identified around 120 million unique TCR beta sequences from 200 million or so T cells.

The PCR made use of 60 Vbeta and 13 Jbeta primers. Assay: immunoSEQ multiplex PCR; the TCRdb copy retains only in-frame clones and omits some. The table includes some 150,000 clones, about three quarters detected once. The sample was PBMCs. The sequence was collected from a woman in her thirties in good health and CMV-seronegative.

The CDR3: CASRLGGTGFYEQYF. The CDR3 nucleotides are TGTGCCAGCAGGCTGGGGGGGACAGGATTCTACGAGCAGTACTTC. The chain combines TRBV28 with TRBJ2-7; D perhaps matches TRBD1 (8 bases). From germline, CDR1 is MDHEN and CDR2 SYDVKM. V shed 6 bases and J shed 3 bases, with 18 bases lying between them. The CDR3 covers 15 residues.